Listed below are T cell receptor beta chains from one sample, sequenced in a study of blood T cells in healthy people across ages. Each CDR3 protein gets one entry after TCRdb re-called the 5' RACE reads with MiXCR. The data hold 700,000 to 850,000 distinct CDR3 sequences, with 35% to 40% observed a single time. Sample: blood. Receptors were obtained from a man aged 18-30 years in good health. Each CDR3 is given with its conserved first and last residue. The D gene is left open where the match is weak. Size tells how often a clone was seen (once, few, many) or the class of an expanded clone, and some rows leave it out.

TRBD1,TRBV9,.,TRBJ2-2,CASSSTATGTGYGGELFF,TGTGCCAGCAGCTCAACTGCAACCGGGACAGGGTATGGCGGGGAGCTGTTTTTT
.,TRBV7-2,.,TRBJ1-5,CASSLKGSANQPQHF,TGTGCCAGCAGCTTGAAGGGCAGCGCAAATCAGCCCCAGCATTTT
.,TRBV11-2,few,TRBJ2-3,CASSFAGITDTQYF,TGTGCCAGCAGCTTCGCGGGGATCACAGATACGCAGTATTTT
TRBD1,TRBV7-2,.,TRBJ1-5,CVSSPLTGLTPYSNQPQHF,TGTGTCAGCAGCCCACTGACAGGGCTAACCCCTTATAGCAATCAGCCCCAGCATTTT
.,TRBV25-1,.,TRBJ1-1,CTSSDLGQSAERAFF,TGTACCAGCAGTGATCTGGGACAATCCGCGGAAAGGGCTTTCTTT
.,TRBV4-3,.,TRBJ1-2,CASSQKAGVKMGLYGYTF,TGCGCCAGCAGCCAAAAGGCAGGGGTAAAGATGGGTTTATATGGCTACACCTTC
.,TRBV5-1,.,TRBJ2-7,CASSVGKYYEQYF,TGCGCCAGCAGCGTAGGGAAATACTACGAGCAGTACTTC
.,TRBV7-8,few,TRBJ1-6,CASSPGRPGSSSYNSPLHF,TGTGCCAGCAGCCCCGGTCGGCCGGGATCCAGCTCCTATAATTCACCCCTCCACTTT
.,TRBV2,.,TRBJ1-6,CASSGGFGSPLHF,TGTGCCAGCAGCGGGGGATTTGGTTCACCCCTCCACTTT
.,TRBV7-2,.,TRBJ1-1,CASSRKGLNTEAFF,TGTGCCAGCAGCCGCAAGGGGCTGAACACTGAAGCTTTCTTT
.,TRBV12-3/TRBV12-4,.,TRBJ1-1,CASNVGNTEAFF,TGTGCCAGTAACGTCGGGAACACTGAAGCTTTCTTT
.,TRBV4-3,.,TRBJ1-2,CASSPDRAVFTF,TGCGCCAGCAGCCCAGACCGGGCCGTGTTCACCTTC
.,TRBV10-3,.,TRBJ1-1,CAISDVNPNTEAFF,TGTGCCATCAGTGATGTAAACCCGAACACTGAAGCTTTCTTT
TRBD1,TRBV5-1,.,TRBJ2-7,CASSLGDSNYEQYF,TGCGCCAGCAGTCTAGGGGACAGCAACTACGAGCAGTACTTC
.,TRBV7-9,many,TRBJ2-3,CASSPKGPDTQYF,TGTGCCAGCAGCCCTAAGGGACCAGATACGCAGTATTTT
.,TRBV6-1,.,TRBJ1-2,CASSEVGWDRGYTF,TGTGCCAGCAGTGAAGTGGGTTGGGACCGTGGCTACACCTTC
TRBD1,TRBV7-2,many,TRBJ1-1,CASLLGGSTEAFF,TGTGCCAGCCTCCTAGGGGGCAGCACTGAAGCTTTCTTT
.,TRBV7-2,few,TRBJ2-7,CASSAGGAGLYEQYF,TGTGCCAGCAGCGCAGGCGGGGCAGGTCTTTACGAGCAGTACTTC
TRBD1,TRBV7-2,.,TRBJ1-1,CASSRPGQSFTEAFF,TGTGCCAGCAGCCGTCCGGGACAGAGTTTCACTGAAGCTTTCTTT
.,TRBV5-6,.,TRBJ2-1,CASSRLIEQFF,TGTGCCAGCAGCCGACTAATCGAGCAGTTCTTC
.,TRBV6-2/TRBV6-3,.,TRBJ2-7,CASSDGRFNEQYF,TGTGCCAGCAGTGACGGACGATTCAATGAGCAGTACTTC
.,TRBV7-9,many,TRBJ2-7,CASSLRQGPYEQYF,TGTGCCAGCAGCTTAAGGCAGGGACCTTACGAGCAGTACTTC
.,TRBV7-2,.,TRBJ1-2,CASSLSFGANYGYTF,TGTGCCAGCAGCTTATCGTTCGGAGCTAACTATGGCTACACCTTC
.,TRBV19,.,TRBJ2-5,CASSPGRRQSYNEQYF,TGTGCCAGTAGCCCAGGGAGGAGGCAGTCCTACAATGAGCAGTACTTC
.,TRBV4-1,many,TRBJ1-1,CASSQGKGNRNTEAFF,TGCGCCAGCAGCCAAGGGAAAGGAAACCGCAACACTGAAGCTTTCTTT
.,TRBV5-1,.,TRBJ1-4,CASRPDSSTNEKLFF,TGCGCCAGCAGGCCCGACAGCTCAACTAATGAAAAACTGTTTTTT
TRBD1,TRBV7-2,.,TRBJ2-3,CASSRDRVRTDTQYF,TGTGCCAGCAGCAGGGACAGGGTTAGGACAGATACGCAGTATTTT
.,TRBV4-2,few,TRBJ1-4,CASSQYDVGGEKLFF,TGTGCCAGCAGCCAATACGACGTTGGGGGTGAAAAACTGTTTTTT
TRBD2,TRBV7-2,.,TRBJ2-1,CASSLVAGGAIYEQFF,TGTGCCAGCAGCTTAGTAGCGGGGGGCGCCATATATGAGCAGTTCTTC
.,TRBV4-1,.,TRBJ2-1,CASSHIGGSSYNEQFF,TGCGCCAGCAGCCATATAGGCGGAAGCTCCTACAATGAGCAGTTCTTC
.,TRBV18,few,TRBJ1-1,CASSPDGSAFF,TGTGCCAGCTCTCCAGATGGCTCCGCTTTCTTT
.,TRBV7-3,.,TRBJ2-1,CASSCGRYNEQFF,TGTGCCAGCAGCTGTGGACGCTACAATGAGCAGTTCTTC
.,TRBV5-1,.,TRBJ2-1,CASSPDGSETQFF,TGCGCCAGCAGCCCGGACGGCTCAGAGACCCAGTTCTTC
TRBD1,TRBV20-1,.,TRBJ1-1,CSALRDRVAFF,TGCAGTGCGCTCCGGGACAGGGTGGCTTTCTTT
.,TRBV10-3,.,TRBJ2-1,CAISDRGRAETQFF,TGTGCCATCAGTGACAGGGGTCGTGCAGAGACCCAGTTCTTC
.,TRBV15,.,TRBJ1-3,CATSRDGTSSGNTIYF,TGTGCCACCAGCAGAGATGGGACCAGCTCTGGAAACACCATATATTTT
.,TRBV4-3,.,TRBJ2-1,CASSRTTGNEQFF,TGCGCCAGCAGCCGTACCACGGGTAATGAGCAGTTCTTC
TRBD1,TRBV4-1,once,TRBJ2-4,CASSQGPDRVGNIRYF,TGCGCCAGCAGCCAAGGTCCAGACAGGGTTGGGAACATTCGGTACTTC
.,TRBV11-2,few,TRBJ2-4,CASSLDPGLQLAKNIQYF,TGTGCCAGCAGCTTAGATCCAGGGCTCCAACTAGCCAAAAACATTCAGTACTTC
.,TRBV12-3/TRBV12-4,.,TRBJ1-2,CARSPDSEMTYGYTF,TGTGCCCGCTCTCCCGACAGCGAAATGACCTATGGCTACACCTTC
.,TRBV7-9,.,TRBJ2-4,CASSLGGWGLENIQYF,TGTGCCAGCAGCTTAGGGGGATGGGGACTGGAAAACATTCAGTACTTC
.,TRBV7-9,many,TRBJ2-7,CASGGQSYEQYF,TGTGCCAGCGGGGGACAATCGTACGAGCAGTACTTC
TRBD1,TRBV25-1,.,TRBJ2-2,CASRSGTEELFF,TGTGCCAGCAGATCAGGGACAGAAGAGCTGTTTTTT
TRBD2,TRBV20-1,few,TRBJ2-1,CSARTSGGDYNEQFF,TGCAGTGCTAGGACTAGCGGGGGGGACTACAATGAGCAGTTCTTC
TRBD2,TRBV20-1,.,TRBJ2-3,CSAGSRTSGQADYTDTQYF,TGCAGTGCTGGTTCACGGACTAGCGGGCAGGCCGACTATACAGATACGCAGTATTTT
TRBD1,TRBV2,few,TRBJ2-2,CAIQPGTGESGELFF,TGTGCCATCCAACCCGGGACAGGGGAATCCGGGGAGCTGTTTTTT
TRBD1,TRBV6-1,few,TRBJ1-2,CASSEGTGGPPYGYTF,TGTGCCAGCAGTGAAGGGACAGGGGGACCCCCCTATGGCTACACCTTC
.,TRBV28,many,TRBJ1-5,CASSLTWGFSNQPQHF,TGTGCCAGCAGTCTAACCTGGGGGTTTAGCAATCAGCCCCAGCATTTT
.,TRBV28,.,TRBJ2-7,CASSGRDYEQYF,TGTGCCAGCAGTGGACGGGACTACGAGCAGTACTTC
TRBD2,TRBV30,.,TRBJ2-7,CAWSRGLAEYNEQYF,TGTGCCTGGAGTCGAGGACTAGCGGAGTACAATGAGCAGTACTTC
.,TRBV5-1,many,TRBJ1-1,CASSAGQNTEAFF,TGTGCCAGCAGCGCCGGGCAGAACACTGAAGCTTTCTTT
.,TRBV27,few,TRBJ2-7,CASSPGVVQYF,TGTGCCAGCAGTCCAGGGGTGGTGCAGTACTTC
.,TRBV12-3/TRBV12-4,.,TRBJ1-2,CASSLARSPGRYGYTF,TGTGCCAGCAGTTTAGCCCGAAGTCCAGGGCGCTATGGCTACACCTTC
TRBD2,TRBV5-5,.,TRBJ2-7,CASSRGGFFNSISYEQYF,TGTGCCAGCAGCCGCGGGGGTTTTTTTAACAGTATTTCCTACGAGCAGTACTTC
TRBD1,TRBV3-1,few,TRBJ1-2,CASSQDWVQGARGFSYGYTF,TGTGCCAGCAGCCAAGATTGGGTACAGGGGGCGCGAGGATTTAGCTATGGCTACACCTTC
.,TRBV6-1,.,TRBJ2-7,CASTSGSRWEQYF,TGTGCCAGCACTTCGGGGTCCCGATGGGAGCAGTACTTC
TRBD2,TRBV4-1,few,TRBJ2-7,CASSQDTSGEGEQYF,TGCGCCAGCAGCCAAGATACTAGCGGGGAGGGCGAGCAGTACTTC